A single sample is the source of the 22 T cell receptor beta chains below, sequenced in a study of identifying expanded T cells in peripheral blood. Some clones are missing from TCRdb's copy, which holds only in-frame ones; the method was immunoSEQ multiplex PCR. The repertoire includes approximately 140,000 clones, 75% to 90% of them detected once, and about 8% sits in the top ten. Material: blood. All receptors derive from a person between 18 and 70 years old in good health.

J is TRBJ2-7 and V is TRBV27; D call uncertain. The CDR3 runs 14 residues. V was cut by 3 bases and J by 0 bases, with 9 bases left in between. Germline assignment: CDR1 MNHEY and CDR2 SMNVEV (reference sequence). The CDR3 sequence is CASSFRVSSYEQYF. The CDR3 DNA follows: TGTGCCAGCAGTTTTAGGGTTAGCTCCTACGAGCAGTACTTC.

The CDR3 region has the DNA TGTGCCAGCAGACCTAGGGACAGGGTTGCTGGCTACACCTTC. This codes for CASRPRDRVAGYTF. V and J are TRBV11-1 and TRBJ1-2; 9 nucleotides line up with TRBD1. Germline V gene sequence: CDR1 SGHAT, CDR2 FQDESV (reference sequence). The V and J ends lost 6 bases and 7 bases, in that order; junction bases with no gene match: 9. CDR3 length equals 14 residues.

The count of this clone is one. V gene TRBV25-1 combines with J gene TRBJ2-5, with 8 nucleotides matching TRBD1. The germline V gene encodes CDR1 MGHDK and CDR2 SYGVNS. This CDR3 spans 15 amino acids. V lost 3 bases and J lost 1; bases outside the gene matches: 4. CDR3 nucleotides: TGTGCCAGCAGTGACCGCACAGGGGGCCAAGAGACCCAGTACTTC. Translating gives CASSDRTGGQETQYF.

This sequence joins TRBV2 and TRBJ1-1; D remains ambiguous. Trimming took 4 bases from V and 1 from J, leaving 10 bases between them. Germline CDR1 SNHLY, CDR2 FYNNEI. This CDR3 is 14 amino acids long. CDR3 in DNA: TGTGCCAGCAGTGCCAGCAGGTCGAACACTGAAGCTTTCTTT. Encoded protein: CASSASRSNTEAFF.

The chain employs TRBV4-1 and TRBJ1-1; 10 nucleotides agree with TRBD1. Trimming at V came to 4 bases and at J to 2 bases, leaving 7 bases not matched to a gene. CDR3 size: 16 residues. CDR1 is MGHRA and CDR2 is YSYEKL in the germline V gene. CDR3 coding DNA: TGCGCCAGCAGCCTAAGACAGGGGGCAGGAAACACTGAAGCTTTCTTT. This sequence encodes CASSLRQGAGNTEAFF.

The gene calls are TRBV4-2 and TRBJ1-1, with TRBD1 identical over 7 bases. Unmatched junction bases numbered 5, after V lost 4 bases and J lost 0 bases. The CDR3 runs to 15 residues. Germline V gene sequence: CDR1 LGHNA, CDR2 YNFKEQ. The CDR3 here is CASSPQQGMNTEAFF. DNA of the CDR3: TGTGCCAGCAGCCCACAACAGGGGATGAACACTGAAGCTTTCTTT.

V and J are TRBV5-1 and TRBJ2-7; 9 bases line up with TRBD2. J gave up 1 base and V 4 bases, and 9 bases lay outside the gene matches. This CDR3 contains 16 residues. Germline CDR1 is SGHRS and CDR2 is YFSETQ. The CDR3 sequence: CASSQRRLAGSYEQYF. The CDR3 DNA reads TGCGCCAGCAGCCAGAGGAGGCTAGCGGGGTCCTACGAGCAGTACTTC.

V is TRBV19 and J is TRBJ2-3; 9 nucleotides agree with TRBD1. V was clipped by 7 bases and J by 6 bases; unmatched bases: 5. Germline V gene lookup returns CDR1 LNHDA and CDR2 SQIVND (reference sequence). The CDR3 sequence is 13 residues long. The DNA for the CDR3 is TGTGCCAGTACTACAGGGGGCTCCGATACGCAGTATTTT. Encoded protein: CASTTGGSDTQYF.

The chain uses TRBV19 and TRBJ2-6; D is perhaps TRBD1 (5 bases). The CDR3 is 16 residues long. Germline CDR1 reads LNHDA; CDR2 reads SQIVND (reference sequence). V shed 3 bases and J shed 4 bases, with 13 bases lying between them. The CDR3 DNA reads TGTGCCAGTAGTATTCAGGGTCTTCGGGGGGCCAACGTCCTGACTTTC. This sequence encodes CASSIQGLRGANVLTF. The full variable domain, completed using reference TRBV19 and TRBJ2-6, is DGGITQSPKYLFRKEGQNVTLSCEQNLNHDAMYWYRQDPGQGLRLIYYSQIVNDFQKGDIAEGYSVSREKKESFPLTVTSAQKNPTAFYLCASSIQGLRGANVLTFGAGSRLTVL.

The chain uses TRBV6-4 and TRBJ1-2; D call uncertain. V gave up 8 bases and J gave up 2 bases, with 12 bases separating them. Looked up from germline, CDR1 is MRHNA and CDR2 is SNTAGT. This CDR3 comprises 13 residues. The CDR3 DNA is TGTGCCAGCGGATCCGACTGGAACTATGGCTACACCTTC. The encoded protein is CASGSDWNYGYTF.

The rearrangement uses TRBV11-1 and TRBJ2-1; D is ambiguous. V gave up 2 bases and J gave up 9 bases, with 17 bases separating them. Germline assignment: CDR1 SGHAT and CDR2 FQDESV (reference sequence). The CDR3 totals 15 residues. The CDR3 sequence is CASSLRALTSGEQFF. The CDR3 DNA follows: TGTGCCAGCAGCTTACGAGCGTTAACGAGTGGTGAGCAGTTCTTC.

The V and J genes are TRBV6-5 and TRBJ2-1, with TRBD2 as a possible D gene (7 bases). Germline loops: CDR1 MNHEY, CDR2 SVGAGI. This CDR3 is 14 amino acids long. The V end was cut by 6 bases, the J end by 8 bases, with 17 bases between. Here the CDR3 reads CASREGGLRDEQFF. The CDR3 bases are TGTGCCAGCAGGGAGGGGGGGCTGAGGGATGAGCAGTTCTTC.

The J gene is TRBJ2-7, the V gene TRBV7-9; possible D gene TRBD1, 6 bases. The CDR3 loop spans 14 amino acids. Germline CDR1 and CDR2: SEHNR and FQNEAQ (reference sequence). V was clipped by 1 base and J by 2 bases, with 9 bases between them. This CDR3 is CASSLDRDPYEQYF. The CDR3, as DNA: TGTGCCAGCAGCTTAGACAGGGATCCCTACGAGCAGTACTTC.

The chain is built from TRBV19 and TRBJ1-5, with 7 positions matching TRBD1. Germline loops: CDR1 LNHDA, CDR2 SQIVND (reference sequence). V trimming: 5 bases; J trimming: 7 bases; junction bases outside the gene matches: 8. The CDR3 has 14 amino acids. The CDR3 loop is CASSSRQGGQPQHF. For the CDR3, the DNA is TGTGCCAGTAGTTCAAGACAGGGTGGGCAGCCCCAGCATTTT.

This rearrangement joins TRBV28 to TRBJ1-1; D gene ambiguous. Germline V gene sequence: CDR1 MDHEN, CDR2 SYDVKM. Trimming removed 6 bases from V and 2 bases from J, with 22 bases in between. The CDR3 is 17 residues long. CDR3 amino acids: CASSPSPNRNTNTEAFF. Here the CDR3 DNA reads TGTGCCAGCAGCCCGTCACCTAATCGGAATACAAACACTGAAGCTTTCTTT.

The chain recombines TRBV2 with TRBJ2-4, with D possibly matching TRBD1 (6 bases). The CDR3 has 15 residues. Trimming took 8 bases from V and 6 from J, leaving 20 bases between them. The V gene's germline CDR1 is SNHLY and CDR2 FYNNEI. This CDR3 reads CASLKGSGAGNIQYF. The DNA for the CDR3 is TGTGCCAGCTTAAAGGGGTCAGGGGCAGGAAACATTCAGTACTTC.

V gene TRBV7-3 combines with J gene TRBJ2-3; TRBD1 matches 8 bases. Germline V CDR1 and CDR2: SGHTA, FQGTGA. Losses at the gene ends were 0 bases for V and 5 bases for J; bases not matched to a gene: 4. The CDR3 contains 15 residues. CDR3 DNA: TGTGCCAGCAGCTTAACCAGGGGGCTTGGAGATACGCAGTATTTT. Its protein product is CASSLTRGLGDTQYF.

This clone has a single count. The chain uses TRBV29-1 and TRBJ1-3, with D unresolved. This CDR3 region has 13 residues. Per germline, CDR1 SQVTM and CDR2 ANQGSEA. V was trimmed by 5 bases and J by 0 bases, leaving 8 bases between them. CDR3 amino acids: CSVLVISGNTIYF. DNA of the CDR3: TGCAGCGTTCTGGTGATCTCTGGAAACACCATATATTTT.

V gene TRBV5-1 combines with J gene TRBJ2-1; 10 nucleotides align to TRBD1. Trimming removed 4 bases from V and 8 bases from J; junction bases left unmatched: 12. This CDR3 comprises 16 residues. Germline loops: CDR1 SGHRS, CDR2 YFSETQ. The CDR3: CASSTPTGGAGDEQFF. CDR3 DNA sequence: TGCGCCAGCAGCACCCCGACAGGGGGCGCAGGGGATGAGCAGTTCTTC.

The chain recombines TRBV6-6 with TRBJ1-2, with a possible D match to TRBD1 (5 bases). This CDR3 comprises 14 residues. The V and J ends lost 2 bases and 4 bases respectively, with 11 bases between them. Germline CDR1 and CDR2: MNHNY and SVGAGI (reference sequence). CDR3 in amino acids: CASSYQGRSYGYTF. The CDR3 DNA is TGTGCCAGCAGTTACCAGGGACGTTCCTATGGCTACACCTTC.

The genes are TRBV30 and TRBJ1-5; possible D gene TRBD1, 6 bases. The V end was cut by 3 bases, the J end by 7 bases, with 13 bases between. Germline CDR1 is GTSNPN and CDR2 is SVGIG (reference sequence). There are 13 residues in the CDR3. CDR3 in DNA: TGTGCCTGGAGCCGTGATGGGGGCCAGCCCCAGCATTTT. It specifies CAWSRDGGQPQHF.

This clone was detected a few times. CDR3 nucleotide sequence: TGTGCCAGCAGGATTCCGGGGCTATATGGCTACACCTTC. Translated: CASRIPGLYGYTF. The J gene is TRBJ1-2, the V gene TRBV2; a possible D gene is TRBD1 (5 bases). CDR1 and CDR2 (germline): SNHLY, FYNNEI. The CDR3 extends over 13 amino acids. With 6 bases removed from V and 5 bases from J, the gap between germline ends came to 13 bases.